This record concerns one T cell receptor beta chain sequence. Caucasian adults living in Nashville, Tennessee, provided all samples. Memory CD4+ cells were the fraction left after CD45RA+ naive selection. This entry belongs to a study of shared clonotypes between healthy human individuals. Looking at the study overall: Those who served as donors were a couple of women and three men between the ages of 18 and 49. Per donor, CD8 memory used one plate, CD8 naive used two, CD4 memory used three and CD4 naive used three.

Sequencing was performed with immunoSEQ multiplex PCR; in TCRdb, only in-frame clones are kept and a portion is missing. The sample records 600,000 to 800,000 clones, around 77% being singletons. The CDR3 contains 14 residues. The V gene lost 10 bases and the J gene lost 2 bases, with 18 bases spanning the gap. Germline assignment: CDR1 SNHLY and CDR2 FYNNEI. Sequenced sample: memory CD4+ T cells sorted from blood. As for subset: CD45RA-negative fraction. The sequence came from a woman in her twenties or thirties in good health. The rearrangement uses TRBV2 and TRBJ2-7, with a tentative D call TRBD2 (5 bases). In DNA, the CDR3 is TGTGCCACCCGAAGTGAGCGGTTTACCTACGAGCAGTACTTC. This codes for CATRSERFTYEQYF.